This T cell receptor beta chain was identified in a study of shared clonotypes between healthy human individuals (dated by TCRdb to the early 2020s). Regarding the research as a whole: A few men and a couple of women, aged 18 to 49 years, made up the cohort. For each donor, CD4 naive and CD4 memory were each given three plates, CD8 naive was given two plates, and CD8 memory was given one plate. Between about 0.94 and 8.9 billion PBMCs per donor were obtained by leukapheresis. To increase sequencing depth and limit assay-specific biases, TCR repertoire library preparation and sequencing were carried out by different laboratories using diverse techniques. The study deeply sequenced blood TCR repertoires of roughly five healthy adults to estimate repertoire size and the extent of clonotype sharing between individuals.

The donors were healthy, HIV-negative adults with no recently reported acute infections or vaccinations. Only Caucasian adults living in Nashville, Tennessee, USA were represented among the donors. CD4+ T cells were enriched by magnetic negative selection; naive cells were then positively selected on CD45RA, and the negative fraction formed the memory subset. Blood was collected by leukapheresis, and PBMCs were isolated by Ficoll-Histopaque density gradient centrifugation and then cryopreserved in liquid nitrogen vapor phase. Analytical flow cytometry was used to check the purity and quantity of each magnetically sorted T cell population. Each sorted fraction had its genomic DNA isolated and then quantified by UV absorbance on a Nanodrop 2000c. Concerning this clone: Its antigen remains unidentified. It has no much larger one-base neighbor in the sample; base qualities were not kept.

TCR CDR3 regions were amplified from genomic DNA by multiplex PCR using the deep immunoSEQ assay. Extracted genomic DNA from each cell subset was distributed evenly across all wells of several immunoSEQ 96-well plates, and each plate was treated as a replicate. For sorted subsets, approximately 210 ng genomic DNA, equal to 30,000 to 35,000 T cell genomes, was loaded into each replicate PCR. The purified libraries were quantified using a Qubit 3.0 fluorometer, sized with a Bioanalyzer 2100, and then quantified again using the KAPA Library Quantification kit. Each immunoSEQ 96-well plate was sequenced on its own single-read 150-cycle Illumina NextSeq 550 flow cell. The study's own analysis went as follows. Because the immunoSEQ output held only junctional sequences and lacked quality scores, the filtering could not match the filtering applied to full-length reads. To assign V/J genes and CDR3, sequences were annotated against IMGT germline references using PyIR, a Python wrapper for IgBLAST v1.9. Reads with weak V/J assignments (E-value above 1e-6), missing CDR3, stop codons, out-of-frame junctions, or ambiguous translated residues were removed. V3J clonotypes were defined as sequences sharing the same inferred V gene, J gene, and CDR3 amino acid sequence. To compute the percentage overlap between repertoires, the number of shared unique clonotypes was divided by the size of the smaller repertoire. RTK rarefaction, the Chao1 estimator, and Recon v2.1 estimates of unobserved clonotypes were used to assess repertoire richness. OLGA was used to compute generation probabilities for all TCRbeta clonotypes that the gDNA method yielded from a few donors. TCRdb stores this immuneACCESS table with in-frame sequences only. Part of the clones is absent; in the studies checked, under half of the shortfall reflects unresolved V genes, and no reason is known for the rest. That table gives V, J and clone size, and the DNA gave D and trimming. In this sample the table shows about a million clones, around four fifths of which occur a single time. About 1.5% of the sample is held by the ten biggest clonotypes.

Broader findings and caveats from the paper: Based on pairwise subsampling, the degree of clonotype sharing among donors was expected to be affected by sequencing depth. Sampling was restricted to blood, and TCR repertoires in tissue are likely to differ from TCR repertoires in blood. The genetic and exposure-history diversity represented was limited by the small number of donors. Larger estimated clonotype richness was generally found for naive subsets than for memory subsets. Even with the large sequencing depth, rarefaction of the sorted-subset datasets indicated that sequencing was incomplete. Approximately 5% of naive CD4, 3% to 4% of naive CD8, 2.3% of memory CD4, and approximately 0.39% of memory CD8 clonotypes were shared across a few donors. Clonotypes shared by all four sorted-subset donors showed higher generation probabilities than non-shared clonotypes.

The sample taken for sequencing was memory CD4+ T cells sorted from blood. Reading the label with the study, this specimen's cell subset or site is: CD45RA-negative fraction. This receptor was identified in a man younger than 35 in good health.

The CDR3 protein is CASSRSRDRGSGSYEQYF. The DNA sequence reads TGTGCCAGCTCACGATCCAGGGACAGGGGATCGGGCTCCTACGAGCAGTACTTC. The V and J segments used are TRBV18 and TRBJ2-7, with 10 central nucleotides matching TRBD1. Per the germline V gene, KGHSH is the CDR1 and LQKENI is the CDR2. Unmatched junction bases come to 12, with V trimmed by 4 bases and J by 0 bases. The CDR3 goes from the cysteine to the phenylalanine over 18 residues. Only the CDR3 DNA is retained, 54 bases long and in frame from the first base.